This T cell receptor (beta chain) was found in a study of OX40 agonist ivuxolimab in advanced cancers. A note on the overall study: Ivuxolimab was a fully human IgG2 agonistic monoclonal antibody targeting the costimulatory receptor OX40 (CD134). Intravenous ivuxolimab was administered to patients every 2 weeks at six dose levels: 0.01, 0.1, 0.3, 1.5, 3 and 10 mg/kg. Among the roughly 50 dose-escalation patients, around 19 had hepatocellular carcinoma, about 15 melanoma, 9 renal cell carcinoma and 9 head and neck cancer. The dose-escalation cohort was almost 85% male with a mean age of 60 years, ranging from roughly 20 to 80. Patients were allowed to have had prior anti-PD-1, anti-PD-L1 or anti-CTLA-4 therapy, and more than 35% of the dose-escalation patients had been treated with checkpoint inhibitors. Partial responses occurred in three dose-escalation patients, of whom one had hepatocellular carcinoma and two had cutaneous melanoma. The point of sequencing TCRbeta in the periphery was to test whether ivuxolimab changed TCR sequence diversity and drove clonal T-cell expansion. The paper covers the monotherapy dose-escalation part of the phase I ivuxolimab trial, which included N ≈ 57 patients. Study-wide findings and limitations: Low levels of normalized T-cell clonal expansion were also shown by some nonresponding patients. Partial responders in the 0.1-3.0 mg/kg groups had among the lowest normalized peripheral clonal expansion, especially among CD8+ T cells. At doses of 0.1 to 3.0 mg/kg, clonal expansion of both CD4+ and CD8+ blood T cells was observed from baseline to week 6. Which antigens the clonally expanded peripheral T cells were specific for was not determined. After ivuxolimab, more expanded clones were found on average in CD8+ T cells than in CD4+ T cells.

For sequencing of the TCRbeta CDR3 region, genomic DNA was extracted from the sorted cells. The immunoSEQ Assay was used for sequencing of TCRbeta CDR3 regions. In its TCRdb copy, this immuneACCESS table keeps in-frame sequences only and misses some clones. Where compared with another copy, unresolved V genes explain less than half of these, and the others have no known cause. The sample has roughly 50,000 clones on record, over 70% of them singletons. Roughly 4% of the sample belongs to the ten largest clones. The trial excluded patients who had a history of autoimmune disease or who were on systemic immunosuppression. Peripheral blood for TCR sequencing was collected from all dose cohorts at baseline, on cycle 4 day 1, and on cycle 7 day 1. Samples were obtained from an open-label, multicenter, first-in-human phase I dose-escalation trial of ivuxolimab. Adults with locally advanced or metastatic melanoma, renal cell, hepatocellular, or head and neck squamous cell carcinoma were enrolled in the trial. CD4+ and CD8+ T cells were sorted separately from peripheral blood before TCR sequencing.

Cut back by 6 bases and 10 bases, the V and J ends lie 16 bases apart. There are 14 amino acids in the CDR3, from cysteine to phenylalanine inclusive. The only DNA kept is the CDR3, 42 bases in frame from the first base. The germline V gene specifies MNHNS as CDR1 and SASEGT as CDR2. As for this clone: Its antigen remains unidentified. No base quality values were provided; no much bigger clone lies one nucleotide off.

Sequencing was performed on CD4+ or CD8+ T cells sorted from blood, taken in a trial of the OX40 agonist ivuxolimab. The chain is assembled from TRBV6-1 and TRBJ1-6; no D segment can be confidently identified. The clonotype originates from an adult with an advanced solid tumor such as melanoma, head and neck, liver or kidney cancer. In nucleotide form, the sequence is TGTGCCAGCAGCCCCGAGAGGCTTCGGTCACCCCTCCACTTT. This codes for CASSPERLRSPLHF.